This entry lists 26 T cell receptor beta chains sequenced from one sample in a study of identical twins. A single record per CDR3 protein comes from TCRdb applying MiXCR to the 5' RACE reads. The profile shows roughly 720,000 distinct CDR3 sequences, over 15% of them singletons. This sample also belongs to another study, concerning T cells expressing NK-cell markers.

What was sequenced was PBMCs. The receptors shown here come from a woman aged 18-29 years in good health.

The chain combines TRBV6-5 with TRBJ2-7; TRBD1 is a possible D gene (5 bases). V dropped 0 bases and J dropped 3 bases, with 9 bases sitting between them. This CDR3 is 14 amino acids long. CDR1 MNHEY and CDR2 SVGAGI come from the germline V gene. The CDR3 here is CASSYSRENYEQYF. The CDR3 DNA reads as TGTGCCAGCAGTTACTCCAGGGAAAACTACGAGCAGTACTTC.

V usage is TRBV12-3 or TRBV12-4 and J usage is TRBJ2-7; TRBD2 matches 13 bases. The CDR3 spans 18 residues. V shed 1 base and J 5 bases; nucleotides not matched to a gene: 11. The CDR3 region is CASSLDPRLAGGRHEQYF. The CDR3 coding sequence is TGTGCCAGCAGTTTAGACCCCCGACTAGCGGGAGGCCGACACGAGCAGTACTTC.

V is TRBV5-1 and J is TRBJ2-7, with TRBD1 matching 7 bases. The germline V gene encodes CDR1 SGHRS and CDR2 YFSETQ. The junction had 3 bases not matched to a gene; V was cut back by 0 bases and J by 3 bases. This CDR3 spans 14 amino acids. The CDR3 spells CASSLGDSDYEQYF. The CDR3 DNA sequence: TGCGCCAGCAGCTTGGGGGACAGTGACTACGAGCAGTACTTC.

V gene TRBV7-2 combines with J gene TRBJ2-5; tentative D call: TRBD2 (5 bases). The CDR3 contains 14 residues. V lost 3 bases to trimming and J lost 4 bases, with 12 bases between them. Looked up from germline, CDR1 is SGHTA and CDR2 is FQGNSA. Here the CDR3 reads CASSFEGASETQYF. CDR3 in DNA: TGTGCCAGCAGCTTCGAGGGAGCATCAGAGACCCAGTACTTC.

The chain combines TRBV12-3 or TRBV12-4 with TRBJ2-5; either TRBD1 or TRBD2 may supply D (5 bases each). The CDR3 has 14 residues. V was trimmed by 6 bases and J by 9 bases, leaving 20 bases between them. The CDR3 reads CASRPGTSRRPQYF. DNA for the CDR3: TGTGCCAGCAGACCCGGGACCTCGCGGAGACCCCAGTACTTC.

The table lists this clonotype with a few counts. The genes are TRBV24-1 and TRBJ2-1, with D tentatively TRBD1 (6 bases). The length of the CDR3 is 15 residues. Germline V gene data show CDR1 as KGHDR and CDR2 as SFDVKD. The ends were cut back, 3 bases at V and 4 bases at J, with 12 bases in the middle. The CDR3 loop reads CATSDQGTGYNEQFF. CDR3 DNA sequence: TGTGCCACCAGTGATCAGGGGACCGGATACAATGAGCAGTTCTTC.

The chain is built from TRBV12-3 or TRBV12-4 and TRBJ2-1, with D possibly being TRBD2 (5 bases). Trimming stripped 10 bases from V and 4 bases from J, with 14 bases between. The CDR3 has 13 amino acids. The CDR3 sequence: CATAGKLYNEQFF. In nucleotides, the CDR3 is TGTGCCACCGCGGGTAAGCTTTACAATGAGCAGTTCTTC.

This clonotype was counted ten times or more. V is TRBV12-3 or TRBV12-4 and J is TRBJ2-7; TRBD1 aligns across 11 bases. J was trimmed by 9 bases and V by 3 bases; bases with no gene match: 4. This CDR3 comprises 13 residues. CDR3 residues: CASSLRDRGVQYF. The CDR3 nucleotides are TGTGCCAGCAGTTTGCGGGACAGGGGGGTGCAGTACTTC.

The chain is built from TRBV29-1 and TRBJ2-2; tentatively, D is TRBD2 (6 bases). Germline CDR1 reads SQVTM; CDR2 reads ANQGSEA. This CDR3 is built from 15 residues. Trimming removed 5 bases from V and 1 base from J, with 14 bases in between. The CDR3 sequence: CSVLSSDLNTGELFF. CDR3 bases: TGCAGCGTTTTGTCTAGCGACTTGAACACCGGGGAGCTGTTTTTT.

Only a few counts were recorded for this clonotype. This chain connects TRBV6-1 to TRBJ2-7; 7 nucleotides line up with TRBD2. Germline-derived CDR1 and CDR2 are MNHNS and SASEGT. After removal of 4 bases from V and 5 bases from J, the junction contained 11 bases not matched to a gene. The CDR3 length is 15 residues. The CDR3 coding sequence is TGTGCCAGCAGTGGGGGGGGGGTCCTAAGTCACGAGCAGTACTTC. Translating gives CASSGGGVLSHEQYF.

This clonotype turned up a few times. The gene calls are TRBV20-1 and TRBJ2-1; TRBD2 matches 11 bases. Germline V gene data show CDR1 as DFQATT and CDR2 as SNEGSKA (reference sequence). CDR3 size: 15 residues. V was pared by 4 bases and J by 9 bases, with 11 bases of the junction left unmatched. For the CDR3, the DNA is TGCAGTGCTACCCGACTAGCGGGAAATCCTAGTGAGCAGTTCTTC. Its protein is CSATRLAGNPSEQFF.

The CDR3 is CSVPAGQGLNTEAFF. CDR3 DNA sequence: TGCAGCGTTCCCGCGGGACAGGGCCTGAACACTGAAGCTTTCTTT. The chain couples TRBV29-1 to TRBJ1-1; TRBD1 aligns across 9 bases. The CDR3 has 15 amino acids. Germline CDR1 is SQVTM and CDR2 is ANQGSEA. V trimming: 5 bases; J trimming: 0 bases; junction bases outside the gene matches: 7.

For this clonotype: A read error may be the cause here, since a much bigger clone is one base away. The genes are TRBV12-3 or TRBV12-4 and TRBJ2-3, with TRBD2 identical over 11 bases. There are 14 residues in the CDR3. J was trimmed by 4 bases and V by 6 bases; bases with no gene match: 3. CDR3: CASSQLAGADTQYF. The CDR3, as DNA: TGTGCCAGCAGCCAACTAGCGGGAGCAGATACGCAGTATTTT.

The chain joins TRBV9 to TRBJ2-1; either TRBD1 or TRBD2 may supply D (6 bases each). The CDR3 extends over 15 amino acids. Trimming stripped 3 bases from V and 2 bases from J, with 12 bases between. Germline assignment: CDR1 SGDLS and CDR2 YYNGEE. The chain's CDR3 is CASSDRGGPYNEQFF. The CDR3 coding sequence is TGTGCCAGCAGCGATCGAGGGGGGCCCTACAATGAGCAGTTCTTC.

In its sample, this clonotype was seen a few times. The chain joins TRBV12-3 or TRBV12-4 to TRBJ2-2, with D perhaps TRBD1 or TRBD2 (5 bases each). The CDR3 length is 15 residues. V lost 7 bases, J lost 1 base, and 13 bases lay in between. The chain's CDR3 is CASTARDQNTGELFF. The CDR3 DNA reads TGTGCCAGCACCGCTAGGGACCAGAACACCGGGGAGCTGTTTTTT.

This chain connects TRBV11-1 to TRBJ2-1; 13 nucleotides match TRBD2. V was clipped by 0 bases and J by 3 bases; unmatched bases: 14. The CDR3 spans 21 residues. Germline CDR1 reads SGHAT; CDR2 reads FQDESV (reference sequence). CDR3 region: CASSLALGLAGSFGNYNEQFF. DNA of the CDR3: TGTGCCAGCAGCTTAGCCCTGGGACTAGCGGGGAGCTTTGGCAACTACAATGAGCAGTTCTTC.

Only a few counts were recorded for this clonotype. The chain joins TRBV5-1 to TRBJ1-1; TRBD1 matches at 8 bases. The CDR3 has 14 residues. The germline V gene encodes CDR1 SGHRS and CDR2 YFSETQ. Trimming took 0 bases from V and 10 from J; bases not matched to a gene: 8. CDR3 sequence reads: CASSLVGQEGRAFF. Written as DNA, the CDR3 is TGCGCCAGCAGCTTGGTGGGACAGGAAGGTCGAGCTTTCTTT.

The V gene is TRBV25-1, the J gene TRBJ2-7; D unclear. The V gene lost 8 bases and the J gene lost 2 bases, with 16 bases spanning the gap. The CDR3 is made up of 14 amino acids. Germline V CDR1 and CDR2: MGHDK, SYGVNS. The CDR3 DNA reads TGTGCCAGCTCTTCGCGAACCCGCCCCTACGAGCAGTACTTC. This codes for CASSSRTRPYEQYF.

This clonotype was picked up a small number of times. This chain's CDR3 is CATSRTNNEQFF. The CDR3 bases are TGTGCCACCAGCAGAACCAACAATGAGCAGTTCTTC. J is TRBJ2-1 and V is TRBV15; no definite D call. The V gene lost 2 bases and the J gene lost 5 bases, with 4 bases spanning the gap. This CDR3 is 12 amino acids long. Germline lookup yields CDR1 LNHNV and CDR2 YYDKDF (reference sequence).

V usage is TRBV6-1 and J usage is TRBJ2-1, with 10 positions matching TRBD2. The germline V gene has CDR1 MNHNS and CDR2 SASEGT. CDR3 length equals 17 residues. With 6 bases clipped from V and 0 bases from J, the junction kept 8 bases outside the gene matches. The CDR3 spells CASSHWTSGRSYNEQFF. The CDR3 coding sequence is TGTGCCAGCAGCCACTGGACTAGCGGCCGCTCCTACAATGAGCAGTTCTTC.

The J gene is TRBJ2-3, the V gene TRBV5-1; 7 bases map to TRBD1. The CDR3 length is 14 residues. CDR1 is SGHRS, CDR2 YFSETQ, per germline. Trimming cost V 4 bases and J 0 bases; bases outside gene matches: 2. The CDR3 bases are TGCGCCAGCAGCACGGACAGGAGCACAGATACGCAGTATTTT. Encoded protein: CASSTDRSTDTQYF.

The chain links TRBV7-9 to TRBJ2-1; TRBD2 matches at 14 bases. The CDR3 extends over 15 amino acids. Germline V gene sequence: CDR1 SEHNR, CDR2 FQNEAQ (reference sequence). V was pared by 5 bases and J by 8 bases, with 5 bases of the junction left unmatched. Here the CDR3 reads CASSATSGRAYEQFF. CDR3 DNA: TGTGCCAGCAGCGCGACTAGCGGGAGGGCTTATGAGCAGTTCTTC.

The chain is built from TRBV28 and TRBJ2-2, with TRBD1 matching 7 bases. Germline V lookup: CDR1 MDHEN, CDR2 SYDVKM. CDR3 length: 15 amino acids. V lost 6 bases and J lost 1; bases outside the gene matches: 5. CDR3 in amino acids: CASRPTGQNTGELFF. CDR3 bases: TGTGCCAGCAGACCGACAGGGCAGAACACCGGGGAGCTGTTTTTT. Variable domain in full (rest from reference TRBV28 and TRBJ2-2): DVKVTQSSRYLVKRTGEKVFLECVQDMDHENMFWYRQDPGLGLRLIYFSYDVKMKEKGDIPEGYSVSREKKERFSLILESASTNQTSMYLCASRPTGQNTGELFFGEGSRLTVL.

The genes are TRBV5-4 and TRBJ2-3, with D perhaps TRBD2 (5 bases). The CDR3 contains 15 residues. The V gene lost 0 bases and the J gene lost 5 bases, with 13 bases spanning the gap. Germline V gene sequence: CDR1 SGHNT, CDR2 YYREEE (reference sequence). The chain's CDR3 is CASSLAKTAGDTQYF. CDR3 sequence (DNA): TGTGCCAGCAGCTTGGCCAAGACCGCGGGAGATACGCAGTATTTT.

The chain is built from TRBV11-2 and TRBJ2-3, with 8 bases fitting TRBD2. The CDR3 has 19 amino acids. Germline CDR1 and CDR2: SGHAT and FQNNGV. The V segment lost 5 bases and the J segment 2 bases; nucleotides outside the gene matches: 18. Written as DNA, the CDR3 is TGTGCCAGCAGCGCCCCGAGTCGGGGTAGCGGGGCCATCACAGATACGCAGTATTTT. Its translation: CASSAPSRGSGAITDTQYF.

This clonotype was counted at least ten times. The chain uses TRBV4-3 and TRBJ2-6, with D hard to call. The CDR3 length is 16 residues. Trimming took off 1 base at V and 2 bases at J, with 9 bases between the two ends. Germline loops: CDR1 LGHNA, CDR2 YSLEER. In nucleotides, the CDR3 is TGCGCCAGCAGCCAAGTAATGGCAGCTGGGGCCAACGTCCTGACTTTC. It codes for CASSQVMAAGANVLTF.